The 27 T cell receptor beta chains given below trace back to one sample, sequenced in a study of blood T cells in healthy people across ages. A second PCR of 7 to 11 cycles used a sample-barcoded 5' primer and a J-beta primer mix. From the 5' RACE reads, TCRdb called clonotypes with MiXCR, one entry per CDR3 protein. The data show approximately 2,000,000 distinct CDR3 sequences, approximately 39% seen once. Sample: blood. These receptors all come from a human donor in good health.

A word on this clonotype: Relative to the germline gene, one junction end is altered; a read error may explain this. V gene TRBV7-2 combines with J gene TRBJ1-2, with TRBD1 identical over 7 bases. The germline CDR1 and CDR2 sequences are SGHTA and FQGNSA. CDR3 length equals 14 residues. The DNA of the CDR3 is TGTGCCAGCAGCTCGGGGACAGTCAACTATCGCTACACCTTC. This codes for CASSSGTVNYRYTF. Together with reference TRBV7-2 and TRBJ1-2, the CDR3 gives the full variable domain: GAGVSQSPSNKVTEKGKDVELRCDPISGHTALYWYRQSLGQGLEFLIYFQGNSAPDKSGLPSDRFSAERTGGSVSTLTIQRTQQEDSAVYLCASSSGTVNYRYTFGSGTRLTVV.

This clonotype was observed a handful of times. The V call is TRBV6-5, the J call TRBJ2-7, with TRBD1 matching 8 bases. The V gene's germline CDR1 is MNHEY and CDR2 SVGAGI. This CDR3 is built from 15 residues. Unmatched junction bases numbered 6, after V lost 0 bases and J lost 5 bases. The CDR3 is CASSYSDRESDEQYF. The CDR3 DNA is TGTGCCAGCAGTTACTCGGACAGGGAATCGGACGAGCAGTACTTC.

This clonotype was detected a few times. CDR3 sequence reads: CASSQVYSGELFF. CDR3 coding DNA: TGTGCCAGCAGCCAAGTATATTCCGGGGAGCTGTTTTTT. This rearrangement joins TRBV4-2 to TRBJ2-2; D call uncertain. CDR3 length: 13 amino acids. The germline gives CDR1 LGHNA, CDR2 YNFKEQ. V lost 1 base to trimming and J lost 6 bases, with 6 bases between them.

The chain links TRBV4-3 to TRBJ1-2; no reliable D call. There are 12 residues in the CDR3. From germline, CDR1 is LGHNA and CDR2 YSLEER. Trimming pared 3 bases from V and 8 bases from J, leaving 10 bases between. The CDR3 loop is CASSHRLGGYTF. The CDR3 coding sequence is TGCGCCAGCAGCCACCGCCTGGGAGGCTACACCTTC.

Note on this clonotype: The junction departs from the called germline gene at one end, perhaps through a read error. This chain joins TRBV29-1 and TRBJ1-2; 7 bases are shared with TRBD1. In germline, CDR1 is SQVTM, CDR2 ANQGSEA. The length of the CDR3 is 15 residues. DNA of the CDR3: TGCGGCGTTGAAGACAGGGTTTGGAGTAACTATGGCTACACCTTC. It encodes CGVEDRVWSNYGYTF.

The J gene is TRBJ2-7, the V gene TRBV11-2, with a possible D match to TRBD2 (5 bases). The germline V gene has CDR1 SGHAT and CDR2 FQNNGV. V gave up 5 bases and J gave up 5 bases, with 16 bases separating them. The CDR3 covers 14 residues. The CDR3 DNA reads TGTGCCAGCAGCAAAGAGAGGGAGTGGAACGAGCAGTACTTC. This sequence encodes CASSKEREWNEQYF.

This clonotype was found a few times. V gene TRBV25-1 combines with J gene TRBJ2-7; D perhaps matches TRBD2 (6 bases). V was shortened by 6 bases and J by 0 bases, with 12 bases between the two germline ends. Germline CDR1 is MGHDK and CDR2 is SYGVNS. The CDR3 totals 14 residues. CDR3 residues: CASSGSRDSYEQYF. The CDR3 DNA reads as TGTGCCAGCAGCGGGAGTAGGGACTCCTACGAGCAGTACTTC.

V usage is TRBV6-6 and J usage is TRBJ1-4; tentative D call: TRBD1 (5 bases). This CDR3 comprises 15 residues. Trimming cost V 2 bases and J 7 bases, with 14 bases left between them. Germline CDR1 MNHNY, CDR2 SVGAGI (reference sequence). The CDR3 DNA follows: TGTGCCAGCAGTTACCCAGGGAAGAGGACTGAAAAACTGTTTTTT. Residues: CASSYPGKRTEKLFF.

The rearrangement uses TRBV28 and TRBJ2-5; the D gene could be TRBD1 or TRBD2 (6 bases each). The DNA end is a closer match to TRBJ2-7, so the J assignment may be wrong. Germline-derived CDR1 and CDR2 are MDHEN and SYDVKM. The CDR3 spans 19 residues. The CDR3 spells CASSFPPSGQGGQEDEQYF. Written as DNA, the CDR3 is TGTGCCAGCAGTTTTCCCCCCTCGGGCCAAGGGGGGCAGGAGGACGAGCAGTACTTC.

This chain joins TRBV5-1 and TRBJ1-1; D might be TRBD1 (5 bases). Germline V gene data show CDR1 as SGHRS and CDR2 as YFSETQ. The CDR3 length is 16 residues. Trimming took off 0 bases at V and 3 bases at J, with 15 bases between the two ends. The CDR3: CASSLGWGDIDTEAFF. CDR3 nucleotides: TGCGCCAGCAGCTTGGGTTGGGGGGATATCGACACTGAAGCTTTCTTT.

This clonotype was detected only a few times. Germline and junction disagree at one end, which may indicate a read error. In DNA form, the CDR3 reads TGCGCCAGCAGCTTAGAGTTCTATGAGCAGTTCTTC. Its protein is CASSLEFYEQFF. V usage is TRBV11-2 and J usage is TRBJ2-1; no clear D gene. The CDR3 extends over 12 amino acids. CDR1 and CDR2 from the germline V gene are SGHAT and FQNNGV.

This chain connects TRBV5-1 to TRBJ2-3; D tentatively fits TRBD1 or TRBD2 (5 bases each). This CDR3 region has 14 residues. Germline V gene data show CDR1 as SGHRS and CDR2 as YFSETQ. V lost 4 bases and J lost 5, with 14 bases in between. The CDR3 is CASSRDVSEDTQYF. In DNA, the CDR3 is TGCGCCAGCAGCCGGGACGTTTCGGAAGATACGCAGTATTTT.

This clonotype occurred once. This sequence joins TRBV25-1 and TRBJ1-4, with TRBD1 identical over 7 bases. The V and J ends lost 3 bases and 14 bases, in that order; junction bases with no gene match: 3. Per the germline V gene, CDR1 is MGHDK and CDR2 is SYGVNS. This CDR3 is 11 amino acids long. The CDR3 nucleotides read TGTGCCAGCAGTGACAGGGGGTGGCTGTTTTTT. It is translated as CASSDRGWLFF.

CDR3 sequence: CSARDYSHTDTQYF. CDR3 nucleotide sequence: TGCAGTGCTAGAGATTACTCCCACACAGATACGCAGTATTTT. The rearrangement links TRBV20-1 to TRBJ2-3, with D uncertain. Germline CDR1 and CDR2: DFQATT and SNEGSKA (reference sequence). V shed 0 bases and J shed 2 bases, with 9 bases lying between them. The CDR3 length is 14 residues.

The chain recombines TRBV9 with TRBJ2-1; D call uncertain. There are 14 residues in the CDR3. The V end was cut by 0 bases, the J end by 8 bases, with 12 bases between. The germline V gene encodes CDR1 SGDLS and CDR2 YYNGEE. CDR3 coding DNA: TGTGCCAGCAGCGTAGGGGCCCTAGGTGATGAGCAGTTCTTC. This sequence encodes CASSVGALGDEQFF.

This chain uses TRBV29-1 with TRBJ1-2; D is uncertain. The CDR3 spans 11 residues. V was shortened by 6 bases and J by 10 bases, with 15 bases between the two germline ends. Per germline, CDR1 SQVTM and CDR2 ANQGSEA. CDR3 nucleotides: TGCAGCGTCCTGAAGGATTTGGACTACACCTTC. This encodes CSVLKDLDYTF.

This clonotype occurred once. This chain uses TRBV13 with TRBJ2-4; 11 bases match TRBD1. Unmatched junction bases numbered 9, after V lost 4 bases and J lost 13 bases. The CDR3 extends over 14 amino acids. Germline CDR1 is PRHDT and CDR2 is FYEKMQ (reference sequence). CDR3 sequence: CASSSAGQGGEQYF. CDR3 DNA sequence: TGTGCCAGCAGCTCGGCGGGACAGGGGGGTGAGCAGTACTTC.

The DNA of the CDR3 is TGTGCCAGCAGCCCTCAATCCAGGGTTGGCTACACCTTC. Translated, it gives CASSPQSRVGYTF. The chain joins TRBV9 to TRBJ1-2; D perhaps matches TRBD1 (5 bases). From germline, CDR1 is SGDLS and CDR2 YYNGEE. V was cut by 4 bases and J by 7 bases, with 14 bases left in between. This CDR3 has 13 amino acids.

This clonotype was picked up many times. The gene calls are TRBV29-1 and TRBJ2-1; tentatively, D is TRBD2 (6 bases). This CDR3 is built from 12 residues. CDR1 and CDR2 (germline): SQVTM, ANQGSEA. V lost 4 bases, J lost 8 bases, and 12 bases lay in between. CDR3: CSVVRRADEQFF. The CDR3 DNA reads TGCAGCGTTGTGCGGAGGGCGGATGAGCAGTTCTTC.

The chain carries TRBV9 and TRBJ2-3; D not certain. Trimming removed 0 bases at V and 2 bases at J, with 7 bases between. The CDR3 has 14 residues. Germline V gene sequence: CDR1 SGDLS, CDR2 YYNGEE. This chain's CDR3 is CASSVEAVTDTQYF. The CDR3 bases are TGTGCCAGCAGCGTAGAAGCAGTCACAGATACGCAGTATTTT.

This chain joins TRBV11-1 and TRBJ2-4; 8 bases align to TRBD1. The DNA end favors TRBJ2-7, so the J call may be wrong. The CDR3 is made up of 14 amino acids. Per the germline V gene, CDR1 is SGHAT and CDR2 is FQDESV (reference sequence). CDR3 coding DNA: TGTGCCAGCAGTCCAGGGGGCGACCAACTCGAGCAGTACTTC. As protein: CASSPGGDQLEQYF.

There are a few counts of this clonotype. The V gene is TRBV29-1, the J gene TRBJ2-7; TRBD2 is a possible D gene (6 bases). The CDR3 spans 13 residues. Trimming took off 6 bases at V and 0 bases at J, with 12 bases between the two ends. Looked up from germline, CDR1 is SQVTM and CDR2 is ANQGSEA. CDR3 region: CSVGGRYSYEQYF. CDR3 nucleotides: TGCAGCGTCGGAGGGAGGTACTCCTACGAGCAGTACTTC.

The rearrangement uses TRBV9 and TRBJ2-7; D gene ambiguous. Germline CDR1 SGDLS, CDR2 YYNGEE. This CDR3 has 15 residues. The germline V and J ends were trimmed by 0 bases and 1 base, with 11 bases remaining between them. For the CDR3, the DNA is TGTGCCAGCAGCGTAGCTTTTGGCGTATCCTACGAGCAGTACTTC. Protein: CASSVAFGVSYEQYF. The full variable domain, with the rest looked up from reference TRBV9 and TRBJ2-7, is DSGVTQTPKHLITATGQRVTLRCSPRSGDLSVYWYQQSLDQGLQFLIQYYNGEERAKGNILERFSAQQFPDLHSELNLSSLELGDSALYFCASSVAFGVSYEQYFGPGTRLTVT.

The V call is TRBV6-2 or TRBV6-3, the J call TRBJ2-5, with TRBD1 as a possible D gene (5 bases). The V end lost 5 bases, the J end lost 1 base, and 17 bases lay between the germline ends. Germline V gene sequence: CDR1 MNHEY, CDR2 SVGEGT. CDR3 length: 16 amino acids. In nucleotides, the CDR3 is TGTGCCAGCAGTCCGACAGTAGTGTGGGTCCAAGAGACCCAGTACTTC. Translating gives CASSPTVVWVQETQYF.

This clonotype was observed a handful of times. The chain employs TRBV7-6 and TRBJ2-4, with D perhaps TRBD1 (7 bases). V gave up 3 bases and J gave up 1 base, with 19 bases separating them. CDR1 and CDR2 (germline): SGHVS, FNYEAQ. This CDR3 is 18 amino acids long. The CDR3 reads CASSLNSEQGRAKNIQYF. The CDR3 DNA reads TGTGCCAGCAGCTTGAATTCTGAACAGGGGAGGGCCAAAAACATTCAGTACTTC.

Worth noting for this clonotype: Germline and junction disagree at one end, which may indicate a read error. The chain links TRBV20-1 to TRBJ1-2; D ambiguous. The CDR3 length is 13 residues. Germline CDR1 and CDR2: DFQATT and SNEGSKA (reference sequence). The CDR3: CSARDTQNYGYTF. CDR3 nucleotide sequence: TGCAGCGCTAGAGATACCCAGAACTATGGCTACACCTTC.

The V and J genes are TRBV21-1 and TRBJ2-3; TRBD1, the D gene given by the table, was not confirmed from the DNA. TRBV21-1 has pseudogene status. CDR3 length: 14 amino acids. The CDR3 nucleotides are TGTGCCAGCAGCAACGGGGCCGACACAGATACGCAGTATTTT. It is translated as CASSNGADTDTQYF.